This TCR beta chain is drawn from a study of response to subunit inactivated influenza vaccine. Findings of the study overall: Every seasonal influenza vaccination brings in few new T cells, the authors suggested.

The germline V gene encodes CDR1 SQVTM and CDR2 ANQGSEA. Trimming cost V 7 bases and J 7 bases, with 14 bases left between them. CDR3 length equals 11 residues. To note about this clonotype: Its antigen is unidentified.

TCRdb reanalysed the RT-PCR reads using MiXCR and keeps one entry per CDR3 protein. This sample yields roughly 180,000 distinct CDR3 sequences, of which around a tenth are seen a single time; approximately 11% belongs to the top ten. Specimen: non-naive T cells sorted from PBMCs, collected on the day of vaccination. This sequence originates from a man aged 50 to 59 who received an inactivated influenza vaccine. The rearrangement links TRBV29-1 to TRBJ2-7; D gene ambiguous. The CDR3 DNA follows: TGCAGCGGTCAGGTCCTCCAAGAGCAGTACTTC. Its translation: CSGQVLQEQYF.